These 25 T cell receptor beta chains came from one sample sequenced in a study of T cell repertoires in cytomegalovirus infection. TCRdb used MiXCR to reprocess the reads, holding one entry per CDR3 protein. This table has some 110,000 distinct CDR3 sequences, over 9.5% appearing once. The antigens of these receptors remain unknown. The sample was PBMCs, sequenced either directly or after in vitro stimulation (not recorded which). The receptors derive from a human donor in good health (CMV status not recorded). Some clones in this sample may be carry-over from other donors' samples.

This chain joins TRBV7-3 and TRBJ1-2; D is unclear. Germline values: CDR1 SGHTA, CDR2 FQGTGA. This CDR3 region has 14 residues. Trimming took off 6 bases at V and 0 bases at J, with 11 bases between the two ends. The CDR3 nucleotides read TGTGCCAGCAGTTTGGCAGCAGCTAACTATGGCTACACCTTC. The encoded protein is CASSLAAANYGYTF.

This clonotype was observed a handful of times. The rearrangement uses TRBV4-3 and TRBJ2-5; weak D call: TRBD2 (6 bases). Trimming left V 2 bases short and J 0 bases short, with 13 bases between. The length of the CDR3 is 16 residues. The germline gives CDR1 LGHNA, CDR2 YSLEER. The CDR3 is CASSQTREVHQETQYF. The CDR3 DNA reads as TGCGCCAGCAGCCAAACAAGGGAGGTCCACCAAGAGACCCAGTACTTC.

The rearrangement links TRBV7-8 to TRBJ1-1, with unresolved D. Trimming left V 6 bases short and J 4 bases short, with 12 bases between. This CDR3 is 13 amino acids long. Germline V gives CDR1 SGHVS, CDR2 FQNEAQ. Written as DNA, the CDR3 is TGTGCCAGCAGTCCTAGGGTGGCCACTGAAGCTTTCTTT. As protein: CASSPRVATEAFF.

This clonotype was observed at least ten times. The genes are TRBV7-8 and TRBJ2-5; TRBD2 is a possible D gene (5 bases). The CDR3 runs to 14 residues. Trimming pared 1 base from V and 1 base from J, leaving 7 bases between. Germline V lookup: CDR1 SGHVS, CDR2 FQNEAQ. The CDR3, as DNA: TGTGCCAGCAGCTTAGAAAGCGGCCAAGAGACCCAGTACTTC. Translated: CASSLESGQETQYF.

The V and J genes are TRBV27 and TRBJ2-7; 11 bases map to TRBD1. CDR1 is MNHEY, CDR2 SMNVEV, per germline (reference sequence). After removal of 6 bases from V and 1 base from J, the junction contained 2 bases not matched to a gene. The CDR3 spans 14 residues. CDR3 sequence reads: CASRGQGVSYEQYF. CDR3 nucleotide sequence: TGTGCCAGCAGGGGACAGGGGGTATCCTACGAGCAGTACTTC.

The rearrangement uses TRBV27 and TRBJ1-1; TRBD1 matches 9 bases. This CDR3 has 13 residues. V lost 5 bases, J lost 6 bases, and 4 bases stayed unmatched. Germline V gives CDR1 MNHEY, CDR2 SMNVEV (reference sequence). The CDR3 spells CASSQQGAAEAFF. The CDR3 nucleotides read TGTGCCAGCAGTCAACAGGGGGCAGCTGAAGCTTTCTTT.

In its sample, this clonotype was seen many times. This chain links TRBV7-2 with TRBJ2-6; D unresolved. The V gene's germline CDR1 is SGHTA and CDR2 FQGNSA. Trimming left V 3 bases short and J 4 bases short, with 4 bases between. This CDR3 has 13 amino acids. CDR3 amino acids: CASSFFGANVLTF. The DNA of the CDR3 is TGTGCCAGCAGCTTTTTCGGGGCCAACGTCCTGACTTTC.

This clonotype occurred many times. The CDR3 coding sequence is TGTGCCAGCAGTCCATTCTGGCCGGGCTCCTACAATGAGCAGTTCTTC. Translating gives CASSPFWPGSYNEQFF. V and J are TRBV7-9 and TRBJ2-1; D gene uncertain. From germline, CDR1 is SEHNR and CDR2 FQNEAQ (reference sequence). The CDR3 sequence is 16 residues long. Trimming stripped 6 bases from V and 0 bases from J, with 15 bases between.

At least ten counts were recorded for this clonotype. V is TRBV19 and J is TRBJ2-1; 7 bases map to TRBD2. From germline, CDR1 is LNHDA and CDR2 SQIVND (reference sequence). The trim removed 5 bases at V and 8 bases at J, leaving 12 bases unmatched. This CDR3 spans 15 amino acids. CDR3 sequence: CASSLPGRGVHEQFF. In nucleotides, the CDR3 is TGTGCCAGTAGTCTCCCGGGACGGGGGGTGCATGAGCAGTTCTTC.

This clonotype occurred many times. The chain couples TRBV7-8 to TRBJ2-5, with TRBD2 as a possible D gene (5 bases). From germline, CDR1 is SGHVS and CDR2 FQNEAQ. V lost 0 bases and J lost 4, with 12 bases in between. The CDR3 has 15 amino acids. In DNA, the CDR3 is TGTGCCAGCAGCTTAGCACCGGGGATGGGAGAGACCCAGTACTTC. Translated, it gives CASSLAPGMGETQYF.

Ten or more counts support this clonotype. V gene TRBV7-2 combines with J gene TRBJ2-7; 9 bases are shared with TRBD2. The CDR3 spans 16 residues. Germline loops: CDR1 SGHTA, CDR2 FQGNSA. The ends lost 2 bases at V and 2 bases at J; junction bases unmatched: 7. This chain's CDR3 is CASSLYSGLATYEQYF. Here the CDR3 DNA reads TGTGCCAGCAGCTTATATTCGGGACTAGCTACCTACGAGCAGTACTTC.

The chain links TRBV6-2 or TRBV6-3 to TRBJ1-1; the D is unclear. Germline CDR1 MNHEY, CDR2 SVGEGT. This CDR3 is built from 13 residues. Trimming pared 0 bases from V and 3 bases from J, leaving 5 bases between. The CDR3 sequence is CASSYSWDTEAFF. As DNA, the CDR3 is TGTGCCAGCAGTTACTCGTGGGACACTGAAGCTTTCTTT.

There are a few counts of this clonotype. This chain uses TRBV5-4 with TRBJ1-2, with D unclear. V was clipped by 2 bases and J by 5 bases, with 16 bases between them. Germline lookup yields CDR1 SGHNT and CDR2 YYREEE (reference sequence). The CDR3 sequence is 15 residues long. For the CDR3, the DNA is TGTGCCAGCAGCTTCTGGCCATCGCGAGATTATGGCTACACCTTC. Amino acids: CASSFWPSRDYGYTF.

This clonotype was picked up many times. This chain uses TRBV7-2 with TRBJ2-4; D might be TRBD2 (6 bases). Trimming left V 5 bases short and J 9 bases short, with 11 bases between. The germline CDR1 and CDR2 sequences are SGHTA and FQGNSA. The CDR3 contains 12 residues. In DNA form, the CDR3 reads TGTGCCAGCAGCCTGTCCGGGGGCATTCAGTACTTC. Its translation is CASSLSGGIQYF.

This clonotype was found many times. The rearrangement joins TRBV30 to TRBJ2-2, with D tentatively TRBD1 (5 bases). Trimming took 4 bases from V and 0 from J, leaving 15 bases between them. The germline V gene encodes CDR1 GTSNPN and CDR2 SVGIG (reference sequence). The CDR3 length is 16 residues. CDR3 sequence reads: CAWIPGETANTGELFF. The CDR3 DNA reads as TGTGCCTGGATCCCCGGCGAGACAGCGAACACCGGGGAGCTGTTTTTT.

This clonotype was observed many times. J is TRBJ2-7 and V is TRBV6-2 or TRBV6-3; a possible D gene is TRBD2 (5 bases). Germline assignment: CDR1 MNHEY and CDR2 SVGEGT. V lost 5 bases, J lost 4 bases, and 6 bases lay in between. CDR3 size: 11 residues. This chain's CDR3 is CASSEGYEQYV. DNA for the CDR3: TGTGCCAGCAGTGAGGGATACGAGCAGTACGTC.

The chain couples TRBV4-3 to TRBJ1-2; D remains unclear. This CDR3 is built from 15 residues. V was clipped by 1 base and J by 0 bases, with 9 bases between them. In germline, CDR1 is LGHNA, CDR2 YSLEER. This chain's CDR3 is CASSQAGASNYGYTF. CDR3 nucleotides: TGCGCCAGCAGCCAAGCGGGAGCCTCTAACTATGGCTACACCTTC.

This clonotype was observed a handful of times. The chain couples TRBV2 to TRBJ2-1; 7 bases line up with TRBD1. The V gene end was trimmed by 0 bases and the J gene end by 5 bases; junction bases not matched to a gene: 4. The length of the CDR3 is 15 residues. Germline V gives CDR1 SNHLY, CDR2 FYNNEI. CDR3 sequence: CASSEARTGDNEQFF. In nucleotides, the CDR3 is TGTGCCAGCAGTGAAGCAAGGACAGGAGACAATGAGCAGTTCTTC. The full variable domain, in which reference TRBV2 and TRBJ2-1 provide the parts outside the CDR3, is EPEVTQTPSHQVTQMGQEVILRCVPISNHLYFYWYRQILGQKVEFLVSFYNNEISEKSEIFDDQFSVERPDGSNFTLKIRSTKLEDSAMYFCASSEARTGDNEQFFGPGTRLTVL.

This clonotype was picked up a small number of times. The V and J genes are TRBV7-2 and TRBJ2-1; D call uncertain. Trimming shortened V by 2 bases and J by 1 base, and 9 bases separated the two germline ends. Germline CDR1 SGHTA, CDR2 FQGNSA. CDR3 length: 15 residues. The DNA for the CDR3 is TGTGCCAGCAGCTTATGGGCATCATCCTACAATGAGCAGTTCTTC. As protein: CASSLWASSYNEQFF.

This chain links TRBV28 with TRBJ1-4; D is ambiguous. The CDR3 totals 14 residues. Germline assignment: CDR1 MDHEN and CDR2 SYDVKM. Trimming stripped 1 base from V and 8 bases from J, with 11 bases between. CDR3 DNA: TGTGCCAGCAGTTTATCGGGGAACAGCGAAAAACTGTTTTTT. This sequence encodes CASSLSGNSEKLFF.

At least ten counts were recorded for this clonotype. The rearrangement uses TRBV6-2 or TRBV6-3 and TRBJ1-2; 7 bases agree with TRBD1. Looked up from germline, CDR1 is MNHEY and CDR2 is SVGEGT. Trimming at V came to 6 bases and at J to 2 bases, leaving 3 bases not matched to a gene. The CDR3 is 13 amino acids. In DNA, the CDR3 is TGTGCCAGCAGATTGGACAGGAACTATGGCTACACCTTC. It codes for CASRLDRNYGYTF.

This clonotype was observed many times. Here the CDR3 DNA reads TGTGCCAGCAGCTTAGGACGGATCTCTGGAAACACCATATATTTT. The encoded protein is CASSLGRISGNTIYF. V is TRBV7-2 and J is TRBJ1-3; D is uncertain. CDR3 length: 15 residues. The germline V and J ends were trimmed by 1 base and 0 bases, with 7 bases remaining between them. Germline CDR1 and CDR2: SGHTA and FQGNSA.

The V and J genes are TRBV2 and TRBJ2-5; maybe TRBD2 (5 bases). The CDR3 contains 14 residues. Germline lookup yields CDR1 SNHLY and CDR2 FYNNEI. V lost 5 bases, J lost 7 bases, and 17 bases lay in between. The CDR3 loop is CASSRTYLYRTQYF. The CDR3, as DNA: TGTGCCAGCAGTAGGACTTACCTATATAGGACCCAGTACTTC.

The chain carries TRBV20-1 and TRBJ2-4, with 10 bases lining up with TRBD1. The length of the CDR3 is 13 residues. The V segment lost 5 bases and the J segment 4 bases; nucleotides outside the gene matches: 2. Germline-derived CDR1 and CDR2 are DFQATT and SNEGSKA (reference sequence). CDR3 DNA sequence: TGCAGTGCTCCGGGACAGGGGAAAAACATTCAGTACTTC. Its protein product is CSAPGQGKNIQYF.

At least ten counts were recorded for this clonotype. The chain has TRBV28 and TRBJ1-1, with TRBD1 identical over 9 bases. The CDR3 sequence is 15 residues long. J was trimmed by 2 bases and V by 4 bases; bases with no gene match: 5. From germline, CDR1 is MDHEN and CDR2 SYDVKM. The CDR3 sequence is CASSSQGAYNTEAFF. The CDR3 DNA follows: TGTGCCAGCAGTTCACAGGGGGCGTACAACACTGAAGCTTTCTTT.